The 5 T cell receptor beta chains below come from one sample, sequenced in a study of spatial heterogeneity in lung cancer. Time point meaning: sample taken at primary tumor resection. Tumor, nontumor lung or frozen PBMC supplied whole RNA that was sequenced unsorted. TCRdb re-called the 5' RACE reads with MiXCR, one entry per CDR3 protein. The table lists tens of thousands of distinct CDR3 sequences, 10% to 15% of them singletons. This material consisted of PBMCs, taken at surgery. These TCRs come from a male donor with early-stage non-small cell lung cancer.

In its sample, this clonotype was seen many times. The chain links TRBV6-4 to TRBJ2-2; TRBD2 is a possible D gene (5 bases). Germline lookup yields CDR1 MRHNA and CDR2 SNTAGT. The CDR3 length is 13 residues. V was cut by 3 bases and J by 4 bases, with 6 bases left in between. CDR3 region: CASSEDSTGELFF. CDR3 in DNA: TGTGCCAGCAGTGAGGACTCCACCGGGGAGCTGTTTTTT.

The chain carries TRBV18 and TRBJ2-7; D call uncertain. This CDR3 spans 12 amino acids. Between the trimmed V and J ends, which lost 5 bases and 4 bases, there was a span of 9 bases. Per the germline V gene, CDR1 is KGHSH and CDR2 is LQKENI. CDR3 nucleotides: TGTGCCAGCTCAGGGGTCTGGTACGAGCAGTACTTC. Translating it yields CASSGVWYEQYF. Supplemented by reference TRBV18 and TRBJ2-7, the full variable domain reads NAGVMQNPRHLVRRRGQEARLRCSPMKGHSHVYWYRQLPEEGLKFMVYLQKENIIDESGMPKERFSAEFPKEGPSILRIQQVVRGDSAAYFCASSGVWYEQYFGPGTRLTVT.

The rearrangement uses TRBV6-1 and TRBJ2-2, with D perhaps being TRBD1 or TRBD2 (5 bases each). This CDR3 is 17 amino acids long. Trimming left V 0 bases short and J 7 bases short, with 18 bases between. CDR1 and CDR2 from the germline V gene are MNHNS and SASEGT. The CDR3 reads CASSEAPGRGLGGELFF. The CDR3, as DNA: TGTGCCAGCAGTGAAGCGCCGGGGCGAGGGTTAGGCGGGGAGCTGTTTTTT.

This clonotype was recorded many times. This chain uses TRBV27 with TRBJ1-4; D unclear. Trimming pared 6 bases from V and 7 bases from J, leaving 18 bases between. Germline assignment: CDR1 MNHEY and CDR2 SMNVEV (reference sequence). The CDR3 runs 15 residues. The CDR3 reads CASRGGRSRTEKLFF. The CDR3 nucleotides are TGTGCCAGCAGGGGAGGACGGAGCAGGACTGAAAAACTGTTTTTT.

The chain uses TRBV11-1 and TRBJ2-2, with unresolved D. Germline V CDR1 and CDR2: SGHAT, FQDESV (reference sequence). V lost 6 bases and J 4 bases, leaving 12 bases between the germline ends. There are 14 residues in the CDR3. CDR3 sequence: CASSQPPSTGELFF. As DNA, the CDR3 is TGTGCCAGCAGTCAGCCGCCCTCCACCGGGGAGCTGTTTTTT.